These 31 T cell receptor beta chains came from one sample sequenced in a study of CD8 T cells in ankylosing spondylitis. TCRdb processed the 5' RACE reads anew with MiXCR; each CDR3 protein has one entry. The sample carries about 280,000 distinct CDR3 sequences, about 19% recorded once. Sequenced sample: blood, either unsorted or a sorted T cell fraction (not recorded which). These receptors came from a male donor with ankylosing spondylitis or in good health (not recorded which).

This chain joins TRBV16 and TRBJ1-5; possibly TRBD1 for D (6 bases). Trimming left V 0 bases short and J 7 bases short, with 10 bases between. This CDR3 has 14 amino acids. Germline loops: CDR1 KGHSY, CDR2 FQNENV. CDR3: CASSQSGGEQPQHF. The DNA for the CDR3 is TGTGCCAGCAGCCAATCAGGGGGAGAGCAGCCCCAGCATTTT.

The chain links TRBV11-2 to TRBJ1-2; 7 nucleotides line up with TRBD1. The length of the CDR3 is 14 residues. Germline CDR1 and CDR2: SGHAT and FQNNGV. V lost 3 bases and J lost 4; bases outside the gene matches: 5. The CDR3 loop is CASSFTGVGYGYTF. The CDR3 DNA sequence: TGTGCCAGCAGCTTTACAGGGGTTGGCTATGGCTACACCTTC. Together with reference TRBV11-2 and TRBJ1-2, the CDR3 gives the full variable domain: EAGVAQSPRYKIIEKRQSVAFWCNPISGHATLYWYQQILGQGPKLLIQFQNNGVVDDSQLPKDRFSAERLKGVDSTLKIQPAKLEDSAVYLCASSFTGVGYGYTFGSGTRLTVV.

The chain employs TRBV20-1 and TRBJ1-2; unclear D gene. The CDR3 is 12 amino acids. The germline CDR1 and CDR2 sequences are DFQATT and SNEGSKA (reference sequence). V shed 6 bases and J shed 7 bases, with 15 bases lying between them. CDR3 bases: TGCAGTGCAGAACCCCAGTGGGGTGGCTACACCTTC. Translating gives CSAEPQWGGYTF.

This clonotype was observed a few times. At one end, the junction sequence differs from germline, possibly due to a read error. The CDR3: CATSDWTSGLGANF. The CDR3, as DNA: TGTGCCACCAGTGATTGGACTAGCGGGCTCGGTGCGAATTTT. This chain joins TRBV24-1 and TRBJ2-3; 11 nucleotides align to TRBD2. The CDR3 is 14 residues long. Germline V gene data show CDR1 as KGHDR and CDR2 as SFDVKD.

This clonotype was detected a few times. This chain uses TRBV12-3 or TRBV12-4 with TRBJ2-2; 8 bases fit TRBD1. Unmatched junction bases numbered 3, after V lost 8 bases and J lost 4 bases. This CDR3 is 13 amino acids long. The CDR3 reads CASQGAVTGELFF. CDR3 bases: TGTGCCAGCCAGGGGGCGGTCACCGGGGAGCTGTTTTTT.

This clonotype has a handful of counts. Here the CDR3 DNA reads TGTGCCAGCAGTTTATACAGGAGTGGGGAGCAGTACGTC. Its protein is CASSLYRSGEQYV. The V call is TRBV28, the J call TRBJ2-7, with a tentative D call TRBD1 (5 bases). Germline V lookup: CDR1 MDHEN, CDR2 SYDVKM. The V end lost 1 base, the J end lost 7 bases, and 11 bases lay between the germline ends. CDR3 size: 13 residues.

This rearrangement joins TRBV3-1 to TRBJ1-6; D gene ambiguous. Germline CDR1 is LGHDT and CDR2 is YNNKEL (reference sequence). The CDR3 consists of 14 residues. The ends were cut back, 0 bases at V and 10 bases at J, with 10 bases in the middle. The CDR3 region is CASSQDIGGSPLHF. CDR3 in DNA: TGTGCCAGCAGCCAAGATATCGGCGGCTCACCCCTCCACTTT.

The chain carries TRBV5-1 and TRBJ2-3; TRBD1 matches 8 bases. Germline values: CDR1 SGHRS, CDR2 YFSETQ. The CDR3 loop spans 16 amino acids. The trim removed 4 bases at V and 4 bases at J, leaving 11 bases unmatched. The CDR3 reads CASSLGQGRLSDTQYF. The CDR3 nucleotides read TGCGCCAGCAGCCTCGGACAGGGTCGATTGTCAGATACGCAGTATTTT.

The chain employs TRBV3-1 and TRBJ2-5, with no clear D. V was pared by 0 bases and J by 1 base, with 9 bases between. The CDR3 runs to 15 residues. Germline loops: CDR1 LGHDT, CDR2 YNNKEL (reference sequence). CDR3 coding DNA: TGTGCCAGCAGCCAAGATGGCCGTTTCCAAGAGACCCAGTACTTC. Protein product: CASSQDGRFQETQYF.

This chain links TRBV2 with TRBJ1-5; 7 bases are shared with TRBD1. Germline values: CDR1 SNHLY, CDR2 FYNNEI. The CDR3 is made up of 15 amino acids. V shed 6 bases, J shed 5 bases, and the junction held 10 bases outside the gene matches. In DNA, the CDR3 is TGTGCCAGCAGCCCCACCCGACAGGGACATCAGCCCCAGCATTTT. This gives the protein CASSPTRQGHQPQHF.

This chain uses TRBV29-1 with TRBJ2-5; 7 bases fit TRBD1. V was pared by 7 bases and J by 5 bases, with 16 bases of the junction left unmatched. This CDR3 region has 15 residues. The germline V gene encodes CDR1 SQVTM and CDR2 ANQGSEA. CDR3 residues: CSARRPDREIETQYF. CDR3 DNA sequence: TGCAGCGCCCGAAGGCCCGACAGGGAGATCGAGACCCAGTACTTC.

V is TRBV29-1 and J is TRBJ1-2; D gene unclear. CDR1 and CDR2 from the germline V gene are SQVTM and ANQGSEA. The ends were cut back, 1 base at V and 5 bases at J, with 8 bases in the middle. The CDR3 length is 12 residues. CDR3 nucleotide sequence: TGCAGCGTTGAAGTAACGGAATATGGCTACACCTTC. Its protein is CSVEVTEYGYTF.

This chain connects TRBV5-1 to TRBJ2-7; D is uncertain. CDR1 is SGHRS and CDR2 is YFSETQ in the germline V gene. The CDR3 extends over 14 amino acids. Trimming pared 1 base from V and 1 base from J, leaving 9 bases between. The CDR3 DNA reads TGCGCCAGCAGCTTGTTGCCTAGTTCCTACGAGCAGTACGTC. Its protein is CASSLLPSSYEQYV.

This rearrangement joins TRBV20-1 to TRBJ2-5; D is perhaps TRBD1 (5 bases). Germline V lookup: CDR1 DFQATT, CDR2 SNEGSKA (reference sequence). The germline V and J ends were trimmed by 6 bases and 5 bases, with 10 bases remaining between them. This CDR3 contains 11 residues. CDR3 coding DNA: TGCAGTGCATCGAAGGGGGAGACCCAGTACTTC. It yields the protein CSASKGETQYF.

This clonotype was observed a few times. This chain connects TRBV20-1 to TRBJ2-5, with 10 bases that match TRBD2. With V trimmed by 5 bases and J by 1 base, 13 bases remained unmatched. The germline V gene encodes CDR1 DFQATT and CDR2 SNEGSKA (reference sequence). The CDR3 totals 17 residues. CDR3 bases: TGCAGTGCTTCGGGGGTGCTAGCGGGGGAGATCCAAGAGACCCAGTACTTC. Its protein product is CSASGVLAGEIQETQYF.

This clonotype was detected ten times or more. The chain combines TRBV7-2 with TRBJ2-5, with D possibly being TRBD1 or TRBD2 (6 bases each). Germline V gives CDR1 SGHTA, CDR2 FQGNSA. The CDR3 has 13 amino acids. Between the trimmed V and J ends, which lost 4 bases and 5 bases, there was a span of 11 bases. The CDR3 reads CASSSGALETQYF. In nucleotides, the CDR3 is TGTGCCAGCAGCTCGGGGGCTTTGGAGACCCAGTACTTC.

The rearrangement uses TRBV29-1 and TRBJ1-2, with 7 bases aligning to TRBD1. The CDR3 is 12 amino acids. Unmatched junction bases numbered 5, after V lost 6 bases and J lost 4 bases. In germline, CDR1 is SQVTM, CDR2 ANQGSEA. CDR3 region: CSVIGTAYGYTF. DNA for the CDR3: TGCAGCGTCATCGGGACAGCCTATGGCTACACCTTC.

This clonotype was observed a few times. J is TRBJ2-7 and V is TRBV6-5; 9 bases are shared with TRBD2. The germline CDR1 and CDR2 sequences are MNHEY and SVGAGI. The CDR3 extends over 17 amino acids. The V segment lost 4 bases and the J segment 2 bases; nucleotides outside the gene matches: 12. The CDR3: CASSSTHTTSGAYEQYV. The CDR3 DNA is TGTGCCAGCAGTTCCACTCATACGACTAGCGGTGCCTACGAGCAGTACGTC.

The chain uses TRBV2 and TRBJ2-2; a possible D gene is TRBD2 (6 bases). There are 14 residues in the CDR3. The germline V and J ends were trimmed by 6 bases and 4 bases, with 12 bases remaining between them. The germline CDR1 and CDR2 sequences are SNHLY and FYNNEI. The chain's CDR3 is CASSVAGFTGELFF. CDR3 nucleotide sequence: TGTGCCAGCAGCGTGGCGGGGTTCACCGGGGAGCTGTTTTTT.

This clonotype was seen ten or more times. The V and J genes are TRBV6-5 and TRBJ2-7; the D call may be TRBD1 or TRBD2 (5 bases each). The germline V gene encodes CDR1 MNHEY and CDR2 SVGAGI. Trimming stripped 6 bases from V and 2 bases from J, with 11 bases between. The CDR3 is 13 amino acids. The CDR3 loop reads CASSPGPTYEQYV. CDR3 nucleotides: TGTGCCAGCAGCCCGGGACCCACCTACGAGCAGTACGTC.

The genes are TRBV7-3 and TRBJ2-6; no reliable D call. CDR3 length: 15 amino acids. V was clipped by 5 bases and J by 2 bases, with 10 bases between them. Germline lookup yields CDR1 SGHTA and CDR2 FQGTGA. Here the CDR3 reads CASSGFMAGANVLTF. CDR3 DNA sequence: TGTGCCAGCAGCGGCTTTATGGCTGGGGCCAACGTCCTGACTTTC.

The chain has TRBV12-3 or TRBV12-4 and TRBJ1-5; D unclear. The V and J ends lost 5 bases and 1 base respectively, with 18 bases between them. The length of the CDR3 is 17 residues. This chain's CDR3 is CASSPMSAISSNQPQHF. CDR3 in DNA: TGTGCCAGCAGTCCGATGTCGGCGATTTCCAGCAATCAGCCCCAGCATTTT.

There are a few counts of this clonotype. This chain uses TRBV7-2 with TRBJ2-5, with D maybe TRBD1 (5 bases). The CDR3 totals 15 residues. Germline assignment: CDR1 SGHTA and CDR2 FQGNSA. Between the trimmed V and J ends, which lost 2 bases and 5 bases, there was a span of 15 bases. CDR3 amino acids: CASSLLGQGWETQYF. The CDR3 region has the DNA TGTGCCAGCAGCTTACTAGGGCAGGGATGGGAGACCCAGTACTTC.

The chain couples TRBV20-1 to TRBJ2-2; D is uncertain. Per the germline V gene, CDR1 is DFQATT and CDR2 is SNEGSKA (reference sequence). The V end was cut by 5 bases, the J end by 1 base, with 11 bases between. CDR3 size: 14 residues. The CDR3 nucleotides read TGCAGTGCTCGTCTACTTGAGAACACCGGGGAGCTGTTTTTT. This encodes CSARLLENTGELFF.

In nucleotides, the CDR3 is TGCGCCAGCAGCTCCGGACTAGCGGGAGTAAGTGAGACCCAGTACTTC. It specifies CASSSGLAGVSETQYF. This chain connects TRBV5-1 to TRBJ2-5, with 13 nucleotides matching TRBD2. The CDR3 contains 16 residues. V shed 3 bases, J shed 5 bases, and the junction held 7 bases outside the gene matches. Germline assignment: CDR1 SGHRS and CDR2 YFSETQ.

The V gene is TRBV5-5, the J gene TRBJ1-6, with D maybe TRBD1 (6 bases). CDR3 length: 15 amino acids. Germline CDR1 SGHKS, CDR2 YYEKEE (reference sequence). Trimming took off 4 bases at V and 5 bases at J, with 13 bases between the two ends. CDR3 DNA sequence: TGTGCCAGCAGCCCCCCAGGGGCAGATAATTCACCCCTCCACTTT. Encoded protein: CASSPPGADNSPLHF.

This clonotype was counted a few times. The gene calls are TRBV5-1 and TRBJ2-7, with D perhaps matching TRBD1 or TRBD2 (5 bases each). The V and J ends lost 2 bases and 5 bases respectively, with 14 bases between them. Germline CDR1 and CDR2: SGHRS and YFSETQ. The CDR3 runs to 14 residues. In nucleotides, the CDR3 is TGCGCCAGCAGCTTTACAGGAGCGGTAGACGAGCAGTACGTC. It specifies CASSFTGAVDEQYV.

This rearrangement joins TRBV20-1 to TRBJ2-2, with 15 bases aligning to TRBD2. Germline V CDR1 and CDR2: DFQATT, SNEGSKA (reference sequence). The CDR3 length is 14 residues. This CDR3 is CRAGLAGGTGELFF. Here the CDR3 DNA reads TGCAGGGCGGGACTAGCGGGAGGTACCGGGGAGCTGTTTTTT.

The V and J genes are TRBV11-1 and TRBJ2-2; D perhaps matches TRBD2 (5 bases). The CDR3 is 14 amino acids. Germline lookup yields CDR1 SGHAT and CDR2 FQDESV (reference sequence). The V and J ends lost 5 bases and 6 bases respectively, with 13 bases between them. CDR3 amino acids: CASSLAGIAGELFF. CDR3 nucleotide sequence: TGTGCCAGCAGCCTCGCCGGGATTGCCGGGGAGCTGTTTTTT.

V is TRBV11-2 and J is TRBJ2-2; 9 bases are shared with TRBD2. J gave up 4 bases and V 3 bases, and 6 bases lay outside the gene matches. CDR3 length equals 16 residues. CDR1 is SGHAT and CDR2 is FQNNGV in the germline V gene. The CDR3 sequence: CASSFPSGVGTGELFF. CDR3 nucleotides: TGTGCCAGCAGCTTCCCTAGCGGGGTGGGCACCGGGGAGCTGTTTTTT.

This clonotype was counted a few times. The chain joins TRBV5-1 to TRBJ2-3; D is ambiguous. The CDR3 loop spans 14 amino acids. V was trimmed by 1 base and J by 5 bases, leaving 11 bases between them. The germline V gene encodes CDR1 SGHRS and CDR2 YFSETQ. Written as DNA, the CDR3 is TGCGCCAGCAGCTTGATGGGTTCCGGAGATACGCAGTATTTT. Its protein product is CASSLMGSGDTQYF.